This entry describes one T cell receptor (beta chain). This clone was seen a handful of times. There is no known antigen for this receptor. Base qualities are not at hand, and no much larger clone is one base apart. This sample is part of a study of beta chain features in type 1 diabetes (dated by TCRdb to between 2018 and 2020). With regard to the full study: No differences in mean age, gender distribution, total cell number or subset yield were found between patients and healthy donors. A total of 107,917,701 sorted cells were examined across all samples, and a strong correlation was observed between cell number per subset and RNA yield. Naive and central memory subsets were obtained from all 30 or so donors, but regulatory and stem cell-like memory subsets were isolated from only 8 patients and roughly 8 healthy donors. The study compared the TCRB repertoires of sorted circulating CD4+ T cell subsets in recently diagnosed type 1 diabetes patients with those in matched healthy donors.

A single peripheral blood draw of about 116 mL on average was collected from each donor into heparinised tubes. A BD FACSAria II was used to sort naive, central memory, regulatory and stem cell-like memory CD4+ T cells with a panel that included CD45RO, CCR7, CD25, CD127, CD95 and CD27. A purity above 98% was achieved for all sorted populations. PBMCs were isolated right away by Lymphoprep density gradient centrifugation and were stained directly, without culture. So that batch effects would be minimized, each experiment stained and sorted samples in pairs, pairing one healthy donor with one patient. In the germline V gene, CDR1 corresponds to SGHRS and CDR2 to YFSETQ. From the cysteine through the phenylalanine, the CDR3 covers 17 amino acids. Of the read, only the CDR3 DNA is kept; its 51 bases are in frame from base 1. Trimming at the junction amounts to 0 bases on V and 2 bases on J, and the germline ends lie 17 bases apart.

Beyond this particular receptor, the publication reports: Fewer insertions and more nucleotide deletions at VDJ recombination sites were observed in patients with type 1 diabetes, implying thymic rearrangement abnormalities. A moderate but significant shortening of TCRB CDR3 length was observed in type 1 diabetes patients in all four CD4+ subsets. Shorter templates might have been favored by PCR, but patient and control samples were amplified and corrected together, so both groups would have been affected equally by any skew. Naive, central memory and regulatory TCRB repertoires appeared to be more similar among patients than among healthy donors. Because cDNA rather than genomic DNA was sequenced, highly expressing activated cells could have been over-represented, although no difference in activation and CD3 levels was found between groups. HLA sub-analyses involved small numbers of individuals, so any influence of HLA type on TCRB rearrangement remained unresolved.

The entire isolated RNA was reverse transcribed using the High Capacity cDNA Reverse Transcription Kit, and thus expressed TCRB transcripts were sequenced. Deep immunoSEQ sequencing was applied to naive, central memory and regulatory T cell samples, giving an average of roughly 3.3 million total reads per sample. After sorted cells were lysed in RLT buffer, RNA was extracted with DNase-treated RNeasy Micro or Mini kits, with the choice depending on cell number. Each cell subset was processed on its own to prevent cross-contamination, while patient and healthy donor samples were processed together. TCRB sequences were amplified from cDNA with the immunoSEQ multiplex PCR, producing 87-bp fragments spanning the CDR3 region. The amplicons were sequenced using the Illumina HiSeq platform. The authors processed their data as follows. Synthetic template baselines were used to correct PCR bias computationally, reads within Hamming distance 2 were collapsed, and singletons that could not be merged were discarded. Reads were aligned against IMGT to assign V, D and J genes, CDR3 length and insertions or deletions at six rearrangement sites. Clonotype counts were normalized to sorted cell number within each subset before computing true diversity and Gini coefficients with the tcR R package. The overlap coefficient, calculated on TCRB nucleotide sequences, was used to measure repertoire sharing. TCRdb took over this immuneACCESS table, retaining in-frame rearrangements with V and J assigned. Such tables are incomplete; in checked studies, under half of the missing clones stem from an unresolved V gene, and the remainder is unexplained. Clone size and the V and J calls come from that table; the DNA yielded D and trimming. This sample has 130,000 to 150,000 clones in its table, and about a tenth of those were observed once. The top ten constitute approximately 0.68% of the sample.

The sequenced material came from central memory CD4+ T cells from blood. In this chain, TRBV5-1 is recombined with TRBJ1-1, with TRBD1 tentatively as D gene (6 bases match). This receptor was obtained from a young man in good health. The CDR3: CASSLEGYGRGNTEAFF. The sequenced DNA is TGCGCCAGCAGCTTGGAAGGGTATGGCAGGGGAAACACTGAAGCTTTCTTT.